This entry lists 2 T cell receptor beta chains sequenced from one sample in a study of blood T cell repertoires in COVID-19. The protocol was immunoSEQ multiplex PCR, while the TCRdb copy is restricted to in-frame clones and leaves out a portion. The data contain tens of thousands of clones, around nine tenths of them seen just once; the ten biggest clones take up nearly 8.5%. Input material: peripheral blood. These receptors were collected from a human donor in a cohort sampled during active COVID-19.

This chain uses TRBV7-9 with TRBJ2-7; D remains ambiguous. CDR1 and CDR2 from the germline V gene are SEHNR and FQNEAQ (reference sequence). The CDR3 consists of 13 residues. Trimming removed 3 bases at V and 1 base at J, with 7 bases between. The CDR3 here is CASSLTLSYEQYF. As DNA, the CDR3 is TGTGCCAGCAGCTTGACATTGTCCTACGAGCAGTACTTC.

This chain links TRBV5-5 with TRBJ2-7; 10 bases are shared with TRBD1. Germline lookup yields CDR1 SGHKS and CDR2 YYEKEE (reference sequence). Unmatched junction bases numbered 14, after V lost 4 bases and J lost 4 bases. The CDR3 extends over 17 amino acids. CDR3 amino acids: CASSRSPGTGVGYEQYF. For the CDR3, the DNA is TGTGCCAGCAGCCGAAGTCCCGGGACAGGGGTCGGATACGAGCAGTACTTC.